This paragraph covers one T cell receptor (beta chain) sequence. Its antigen specificity is not known. Per-base qualities were not stored, and no clone one base away is much larger. Receptors were amplified or captured by the immunoSEQ multiplex PCR assay. To provide template for TCR sequencing, every sample had RNA extracted and reverse transcribed into cDNA. SuperScript III was used for first-strand cDNA synthesis, primed with a 2:1 mix of oligo-dT and random hexamers. A synthetic immune receptor repertoire was used to measure amplification bias, and any remaining bias was corrected computationally. As for the original processing: Raw reads were preprocessed to remove errors, and CDR3 was defined according to IMGT conventions as the region from the conserved cysteine to phenylalanine. Clonality was calculated as 1 minus Shannon entropy normalized by log2 of the number of productive unique TCRs. Whether each scalp clone was CD4 or CD8 was inferred by checking scalp TCRbeta sequences against the CD4 and CD8 repertoires from sorted blood. Here the immuneACCESS table is served through TCRdb, limited to in-frame sequences with V and J called. Missing clones are a known gap in these copies; in checked studies unresolved V genes cover under half, and the rest lacks a known reason. V, J and clone size derive from that table, while D and trimming were established from the DNA sequence. Here the sample has roughly 190,000 clones; 55% to 70% occur a single time. The top ten clones comprise roughly 0.71% of the sample.

This sample stems from a study of CD8+ T cells in alopecia areata (dated by TCRdb to between 2018 and 2020). A note on the overall study: Treated patients were enrolled in an open-label pilot trial of oral tofacitinib at 5 to 10 mg twice daily for moderate-to-severe alopecia areata. Tofacitinib was given for 6 to 18 months, followed by 6 months of follow-up off drug to assess delayed response and recurrence. In treated patients, disease severity was measured using the SALT score, which gives the percentage of scalp surface area affected. To study T cell clonal expansion in alopecia areata, the researchers applied high-throughput TCRbeta sequencing to both the C3H/HeJ mouse model and human patients. Human TCRbeta sequencing covered scalp tissue and sorted CD4+ and CD8+ peripheral blood T cells from patchy and totalis/universalis alopecia areata patients and healthy controls. Patients on tofacitinib were biopsied at baseline and after 4 and 24 weeks of treatment, and several of the patients also had a later scalp biopsy. Scalp clonality was compared among normal scalp (n=4), patchy alopecia areata scalp (n=8), and alopecia totalis/universalis scalp (n=8). RNA was obtained with the PAXgene miRNA kit for fixed scalp, the miRNeasy kit for PBMCs, and the RNeasy kit for mouse skin. TCRbeta CDR3 regions were amplified by immunoSEQ multiplex PCR using 35 Vbeta forward and 13 Jbeta reverse primers.

Read against the paper, the sample's time point label means: around 28 days on oral tofacitinib. The treatment or condition tag for this specimen amounts to: oral pan-JAK inhibitor, 5-10 mg twice daily. Lesional scalp punch biopsies and peripheral blood were collected from alopecia areata patients. After PBMCs were isolated by density centrifugation and stained for CD3, CD4 and CD8, a FACSAria was used to sort CD4+ and CD8+ T cells. Study-level results and caveats: Many expanded lesional clones were found to persist in scalp and blood during tofacitinib treatment, and relapse after treatment cessation may be partly explained by this persistence. Higher clonality and more expanded CD8+ clones were observed in lesional scalp than in normal scalp, particularly in alopecia totalis/universalis, a finding suggestive of antigenic drive. Shared TCR sequences between patients were less evident than in mice, which may be partly attributable to HLA diversity in the patient population. Because the treated cohort was small and included a single nonresponder, larger studies are needed to assess links between baseline CD8+ expansion and response. Scalp TCR repertoire analysis is complicated because resident alphabeta T cells in normal human skin are also sequenced, whereas mouse skin is dominated by gammadelta T cells. Tofacitinib significantly lowered scalp clonality and the number of expanded CD8+ clones among the top 100 scalp clones.

The CDR3, from cysteine to phenylalanine, totals 12 residues. Only the CDR3 part of the read is kept: 36 bases, read in frame from the first base. Reading the germline V gene gives CDR1 SGHDN and CDR2 FVKESK. Trimming removed 0 bases from V and 8 bases from J, leaving 7 bases between the germline ends. The sample consisted of CD4+ T cells sorted from blood, taken at week 4, from a patient treated with tofacitinib. This clonotype was sampled from a human donor with alopecia areata. This chain joins TRBV14 to TRBJ1-2, with the D gene not clear enough to name. Here is the DNA: TGTGCCAGCAGCCAAGATCTATGGGGCTACACCTTC. This sequence encodes CASSQDLWGYTF.